The 5 T cell receptor beta chains in this list originate from one sample, sequenced in a study of human T cells and chemical hapten exposure. From the RACE reads, TCRdb called clonotypes with MiXCR, one entry per CDR3 protein. The data contain about 80,000 distinct CDR3 sequences, less than 15% of them singletons. The sample's time point: pre-sensitization, week 0. Treatment noted: therapeutic diphenylcyclopropenone sensitization with weekly scalp DPC. The material was whole blood, obtained in connection with sensitization to the hapten diphenylcyclopropenone (DPC). The receptors here all came from a woman in her forties or fifties with alopecia areata. Some clones in this sample may be carry-over from other donors' samples.

The chain is built from TRBV3-1 and TRBJ2-4; D uncertain. This CDR3 spans 15 amino acids. Per the germline V gene, CDR1 is LGHDT and CDR2 is YNNKEL (reference sequence). Trimming pared 0 bases from V and 5 bases from J, leaving 11 bases between. The CDR3 here is CASSQDPFWENIQYF. Written as DNA, the CDR3 is TGTGCCAGCAGCCAAGACCCTTTCTGGGAAAACATTCAGTACTTC.

The sample holds a few counts of this clonotype. This sequence joins TRBV3-1 and TRBJ2-1; 8 bases line up with TRBD2. The germline V gene has CDR1 LGHDT and CDR2 YNNKEL (reference sequence). Germline trimming cut 1 base from V and 8 bases from J; bases unmatched to any gene: 10. This CDR3 comprises 16 residues. The CDR3 coding sequence is TGTGCCAGCAGCCAAGTCGGCGGACTAGCTCCTCATGAGCAGTTCTTC. This sequence encodes CASSQVGGLAPHEQFF.

Regarding this clonotype: The junction shows a germline mismatch at one end, possibly a read error. J is TRBJ1-5 and V is TRBV5-8, with a possible D match to TRBD1 (5 bases). Germline CDR1 and CDR2: SGHTS and YDEGEE. There are 13 residues in the CDR3. The CDR3, as DNA: TGTGTCAGCAGCCCAGGGAGCAATCAGCCCCAGCATTTT. Translation gives CVSSPGSNQPQHF.

This clonotype was seen many times. The V and J genes are TRBV20-1 and TRBJ2-3, with 7 bases aligning to TRBD2. Germline CDR1 DFQATT, CDR2 SNEGSKA (reference sequence). This CDR3 contains 17 residues. V shed 0 bases, J shed 1 base, and the junction held 10 bases outside the gene matches. CDR3 sequence (DNA): TGCAGTGCTAGAGATCGTACTAGCGCTTTACGCACAGATACGCAGTATTTT. This sequence encodes CSARDRTSALRTDTQYF.

This clonotype was seen a handful of times. The chain employs TRBV7-9 and TRBJ2-5; D is undetermined. Trimming cost V 3 bases and J 0 bases, with 8 bases left between them. Germline CDR1 and CDR2: SEHNR and FQNEAQ (reference sequence). There are 14 residues in the CDR3. The chain's CDR3 is CASSFRQNQETQYF. In nucleotides, the CDR3 is TGTGCCAGCAGCTTCCGGCAGAACCAAGAGACCCAGTACTTC.